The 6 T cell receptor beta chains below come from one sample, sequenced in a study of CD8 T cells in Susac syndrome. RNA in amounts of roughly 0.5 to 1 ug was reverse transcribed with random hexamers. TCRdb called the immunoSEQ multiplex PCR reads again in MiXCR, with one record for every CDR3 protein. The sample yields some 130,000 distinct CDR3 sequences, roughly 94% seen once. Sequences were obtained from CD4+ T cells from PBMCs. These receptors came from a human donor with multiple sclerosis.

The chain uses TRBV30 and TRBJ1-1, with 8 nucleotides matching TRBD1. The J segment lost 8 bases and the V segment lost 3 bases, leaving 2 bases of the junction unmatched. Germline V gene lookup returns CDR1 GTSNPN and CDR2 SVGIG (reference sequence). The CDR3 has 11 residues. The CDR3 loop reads CAWSWTGEAFF. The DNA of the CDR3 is TGTGCCTGGAGCTGGACAGGGGAAGCTTTCTTT.

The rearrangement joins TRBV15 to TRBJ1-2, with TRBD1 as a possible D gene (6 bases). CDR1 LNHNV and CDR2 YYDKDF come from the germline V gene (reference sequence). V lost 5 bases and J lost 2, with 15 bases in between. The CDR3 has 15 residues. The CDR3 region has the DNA TGTGCCACCAGCTCCTGGGCAGGGGTAAACTATGGCTACACCTTC. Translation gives CATSSWAGVNYGYTF.

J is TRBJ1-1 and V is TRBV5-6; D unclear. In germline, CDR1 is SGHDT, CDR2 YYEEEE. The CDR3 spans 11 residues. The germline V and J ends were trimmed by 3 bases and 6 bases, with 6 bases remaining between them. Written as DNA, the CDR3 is TGTGCCAGCAGCTGGGGTTCTGAAGCTTTCTTT. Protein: CASSWGSEAFF.

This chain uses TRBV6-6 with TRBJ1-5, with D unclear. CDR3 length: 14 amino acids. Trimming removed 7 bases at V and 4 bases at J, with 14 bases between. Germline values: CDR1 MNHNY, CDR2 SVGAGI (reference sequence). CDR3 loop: CASTNGWGNQPQHF. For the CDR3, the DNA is TGTGCCAGCACCAACGGGTGGGGAAATCAGCCCCAGCATTTT.

This CDR3 reads CASSLDRGLPTDTQYF. The CDR3 DNA follows: TGCGCCAGCAGCCTCGACAGGGGGCTACCCACAGATACGCAGTATTTT. The chain combines TRBV4-3 with TRBJ2-3, with TRBD1 identical over 10 bases. Looked up from germline, CDR1 is LGHNA and CDR2 is YSLEER. V lost 4 bases, J lost 2 bases, and 6 bases stayed unmatched. This CDR3 is built from 16 residues.

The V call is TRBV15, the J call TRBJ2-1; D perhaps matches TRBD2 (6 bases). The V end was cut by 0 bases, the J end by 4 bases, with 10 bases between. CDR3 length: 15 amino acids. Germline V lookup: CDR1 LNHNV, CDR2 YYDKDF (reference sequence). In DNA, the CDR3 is TGTGCCACCAGCAGAGACGGGAGCCTGTACAATGAGCAGTTCTTC. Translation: CATSRDGSLYNEQFF.